Sequencing of this T cell receptor beta chain was carried out in a study of neurological immune-mediated disorders. As for the study in general: Multiple sclerosis patients numbered around 34, with around 31 relapsing-remitting and 3 secondary progressive.

This clonotype showed up many times. Its antigen is as yet unknown. The CDR3 extends over 14 amino acids. Trimming cost V 3 bases and J 13 bases, with 16 bases left between them. The germline CDR1 and CDR2 sequences are MDHEN and SYDVKM. Findings and limits, study-wide: The multiple sclerosis repertoire cluster had no clinical or MRI feature associated with it. One related-CDR3 cluster, which may be a signature, held the repertoires of 18 of 34 multiple sclerosis patients after phylogenetic grouping.

Using its own MiXCR run on the 5' RACE reads, TCRdb lists one record per CDR3 protein. This sample has around 46,000 distinct CDR3 sequences, with around 4% found just once. This clonotype was obtained from a woman aged 60-70 years with multiple sclerosis. The rearrangement joins TRBV28 to TRBJ1-6, with D possibly being TRBD1 (6 bases). Sample: PBMCs. CDR3 nucleotide sequence: TGTGCCAGCAGTTTGGGGGGGGCTGGTCGTCCCCTCCACTTT. It codes for CASSLGGAGRPLHF.